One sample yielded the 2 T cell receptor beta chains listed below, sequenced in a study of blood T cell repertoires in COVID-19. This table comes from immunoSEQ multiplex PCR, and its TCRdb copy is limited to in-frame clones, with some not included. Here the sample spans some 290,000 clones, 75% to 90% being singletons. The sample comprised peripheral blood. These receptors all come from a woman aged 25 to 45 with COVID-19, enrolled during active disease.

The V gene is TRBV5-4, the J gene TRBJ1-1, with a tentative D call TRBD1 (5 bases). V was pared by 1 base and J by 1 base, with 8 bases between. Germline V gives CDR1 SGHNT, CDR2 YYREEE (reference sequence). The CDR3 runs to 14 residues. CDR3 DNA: TGTGCCAGCAGCTTGAGTAGGGGGAACACTGAAGCTTTCTTT. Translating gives CASSLSRGNTEAFF.

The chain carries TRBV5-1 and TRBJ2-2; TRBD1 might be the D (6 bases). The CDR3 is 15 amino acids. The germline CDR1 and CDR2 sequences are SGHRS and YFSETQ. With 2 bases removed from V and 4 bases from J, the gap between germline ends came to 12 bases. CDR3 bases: TGCGCCAGCAGCTTACAGGGACGCGGCACCGGGGAGCTGTTTTTT. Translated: CASSLQGRGTGELFF. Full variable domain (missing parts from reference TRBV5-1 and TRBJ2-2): KAGVTQTPRYLIKTRGQQVTLSCSPISGHRSVSWYQQTPGQGLQFLFEYFSETQRNKGNFPGRFSGRQFSNSRSEMNVSTLELGDSALYLCASSLQGRGTGELFFGEGSRLTVL.